This TCR beta chain stems from a study of T cells in Graves' hyperthyroidism and ophthalmopathy. This clonotype was counted ten times or more. The antigen is undetermined. Per germline, CDR1 SGHVS and CDR2 FQNEAQ. The CDR3 has 18 residues. V was shortened by 1 base and J by 0 bases, with 13 bases between the two germline ends. RNA transcripts were the template for amplifying TCR beta CDR3 regions. The HTBI primer set was used in a first-round RT-PCR of the TCR CDR3. TCRdb fed the multiplex PCR reads into MiXCR, producing one record per CDR3 protein. This sample has hundreds of thousands of distinct CDR3 sequences; 11% to 15% occur once, and the top ten carry 14%. Stable Graves' hyperthyroidism meant no ophthalmopathy progression within 18 months. In patients aged 18 to 65, hyperthyroidism was newly diagnosed, with duration under 2 months. Study findings and constraints: In validation, the model predicted ophthalmopathy. These predictions came a median roughly 6 months before onset.

This clonotype originated in a middle-aged woman with Graves' hyperthyroidism. The chain combines TRBV7-8 with TRBJ2-6; no clear D. The sequenced material came from blood. CDR3 region: CASSLDFGRYSGANVLTF. The CDR3 region has the DNA TGTGCCAGCAGCTTAGACTTTGGGCGGTACTCTGGGGCCAACGTCCTGACTTTC.